The 27 T cell receptor beta chains reported below all come from one sample, sequenced in a study of blood T cell repertoires in COVID-19. Sequencing used immunoSEQ multiplex PCR; TCRdb keeps in-frame clones, though not all of them. The table includes about 270,000 clones, 84% detected once. The sequencing sample was made of peripheral blood. The receptors come from a human donor in a cohort sampled during active COVID-19.

The chain couples TRBV6-2 or TRBV6-3 to TRBJ2-3, with TRBD2 matching 14 bases. In germline, CDR1 is MNHEY, CDR2 SVGEGT. The CDR3 is made up of 15 amino acids. V was clipped by 2 bases and J by 7 bases; unmatched bases: 2. The CDR3 bases are TGTGCCAGCAGTTACCGGACTAGCGGGAGGTATACGCAGTATTTT. Translating it yields CASSYRTSGRYTQYF.

The chain recombines TRBV7-2 with TRBJ2-2; unclear D gene. Germline CDR1 reads SGHTA; CDR2 reads FQGNSA. The V end lost 4 bases, the J end lost 8 bases, and 20 bases lay between the germline ends. The CDR3 length is 16 residues. The CDR3 reads CASSSRQAFLRGELFF. The DNA for the CDR3 is TGTGCCAGCAGCTCGCGACAAGCCTTCCTCCGGGGGGAGCTGTTTTTT.

The chain couples TRBV7-2 to TRBJ1-2; 7 nucleotides align to TRBD1. V lost 5 bases, J lost 7 bases, and 10 bases stayed unmatched. CDR1 and CDR2 (germline): SGHTA, FQGNSA. CDR3 length equals 14 residues. Written as DNA, the CDR3 is TGTGCCAGCAGCAACAGGGGTGGTCGGAGTGGCTACACCTTC. Protein product: CASSNRGGRSGYTF.

As for this clone: This sequence may be a read error, since a much larger clone differs from it by one base. The chain links TRBV11-3 to TRBJ1-1; 8 bases are a match to TRBD1. The CDR3 runs to 14 residues. Germline CDR1 is SGHNT and CDR2 is YENEEA. Trimming took 5 bases from V and 1 from J; bases not matched to a gene: 3. CDR3 amino acids: CASSPGTGNTEAFF. The CDR3 region has the DNA TGTGCCAGCAGCCCCGGGACAGGGAACACTGAAGCTTTCTTT.

The chain has TRBV18 and TRBJ2-5; TRBD1 matches 7 bases. Germline V CDR1 and CDR2: KGHSH, LQKENI. V gave up 1 base and J gave up 6 bases; unmatched junction bases: 20. This CDR3 comprises 19 residues. Here the CDR3 reads CASSPRTDRRHEREKTQYF. The CDR3 bases are TGTGCCAGCTCACCACGGACGGACAGGCGGCACGAACGGGAAAAGACCCAGTACTTC.

This chain joins TRBV6-5 and TRBJ1-1, with 10 nucleotides matching TRBD1. The CDR3 is made up of 13 amino acids. J was trimmed by 4 bases and V by 7 bases; bases with no gene match: 3. Germline values: CDR1 MNHEY, CDR2 SVGAGI. CDR3 sequence (DNA): TGTGCCAGCAAGTGGGACAGGGGCACTGAAGCTTTCTTT. Its protein is CASKWDRGTEAFF.

V usage is TRBV6-5 and J usage is TRBJ2-7, with TRBD2 matching over 12 bases. Trimming took 6 bases from V and 2 from J; bases not matched to a gene: 2. The CDR3 spans 14 residues. CDR1 and CDR2 from the germline V gene are MNHEY and SVGAGI. The CDR3 reads CASSSSGRAYEQYF. The CDR3 DNA reads as TGTGCCAGCAGCTCTAGCGGGAGGGCCTACGAGCAGTACTTC.

This clone was detected only a few times. The rearrangement uses TRBV5-5 and TRBJ1-3; a weak D match, TRBD1 (6 bases). Germline V CDR1 and CDR2: SGHKS, YYEKEE (reference sequence). The V gene lost 2 bases and the J gene lost 4 bases, with 13 bases spanning the gap. CDR3 size: 15 residues. In nucleotides, the CDR3 is TGTGCCAGCAGCTTTACAGGGTCGGAAGGAAACACCATATATTTT. Translation: CASSFTGSEGNTIYF.

The chain carries TRBV12-3 or TRBV12-4 and TRBJ2-3; 8 nucleotides line up with TRBD1. The length of the CDR3 is 12 residues. The CDR3 region has the DNA TGTGCGACGGACAGGGCCACAGATACGCAGTATTTT. It is translated as CATDRATDTQYF.

The table lists this clone with a count of one. V and J are TRBV10-1 and TRBJ2-1, with 12 positions matching TRBD2. Germline V CDR1 and CDR2: WNHNN, SYGVQD (reference sequence). V lost 10 bases and J lost 7; bases outside the gene matches: 8. The CDR3 is 14 residues long. CDR3 loop: CATSSGGAVNEQFF. The CDR3 region has the DNA TGCGCCACCTCTAGCGGGGGGGCCGTGAATGAGCAGTTCTTC.

CDR3 nucleotides: TGTGCCAGCAGTAGCAAATATGGCTACACCTTC. Translation gives CASSSKYGYTF. V is TRBV28 and J is TRBJ1-2; D gene ambiguous. The CDR3 has 11 amino acids. Germline V gene data show CDR1 as MDHEN and CDR2 as SYDVKM. The V end was cut by 5 bases, the J end by 5 bases, with 6 bases between.

The V and J genes are TRBV7-9 and TRBJ1-1; TRBD1 matches 7 bases. In germline, CDR1 is SEHNR, CDR2 FQNEAQ (reference sequence). This CDR3 spans 13 amino acids. The V and J ends lost 5 bases and 7 bases, in that order; junction bases with no gene match: 7. The chain's CDR3 is CASSTMGQLEAFF. CDR3 DNA sequence: TGTGCCAGCAGCACTATGGGACAGCTTGAAGCTTTCTTT.

As concerns this clone: The germline gene is not matched at one end of the junction; a read error may be the cause. The chain recombines TRBV7-7 with TRBJ2-2; 9 positions match TRBD2. The CDR3 totals 16 residues. Per the germline V gene, CDR1 is SSHAT and CDR2 is FNYEAQ (reference sequence). This CDR3 is CASSPGTSSNTGELFF. Here the CDR3 DNA reads TGTGCTAGCAGCCCTGGGACTAGCAGCAACACCGGGGAGCTGTTTTTT.

The chain carries TRBV3-1 (or the pseudogene TRBV3-2) and TRBJ2-7; the match to TRBD1 covers 9 bases. The CDR3 sequence is 16 residues long. Germline V gene lookup returns CDR1 LGHDT and CDR2 YNNKEL (reference sequence). V lost 6 bases, J lost 9 bases, and 18 bases stayed unmatched. The CDR3 loop is CASRAPTGGICFGQYF. DNA for the CDR3: TGTGCCAGCAGGGCCCCGACAGGGGGGATATGTTTCGGGCAGTACTTC.

The V and J genes are TRBV10-3 and TRBJ2-2, with 8 bases that match TRBD1. CDR3 length: 15 residues. Germline V CDR1 and CDR2: ENHRY, SYGVKD. Germline trimming cut 5 bases from V and 5 bases from J; bases unmatched to any gene: 7. CDR3 amino acids: CAISLDRVSTGELFF. The CDR3 nucleotides read TGTGCCATCAGTCTGGACAGGGTTTCGACCGGGGAGCTGTTTTTT.

About this clone: A read error may produce the germline difference seen at one junction end. The J gene is TRBJ2-1, the V gene TRBV7-7, with 9 bases fitting TRBD2. CDR3 length: 15 residues. Germline values: CDR1 SSHAT, CDR2 FNYEAQ (reference sequence). As DNA, the CDR3 is TGTGCTAGCAGCCCGAGCGGGGGGTTGTACAATGAGCAGTTCTTC. This translates into CASSPSGGLYNEQFF.

The chain couples TRBV19 to TRBJ2-7; unclear D gene. Deletions cut 7 bases from V and 0 bases from J, with 16 bases between. Germline lookup yields CDR1 LNHDA and CDR2 SQIVND (reference sequence). This CDR3 is 15 amino acids long. The CDR3 sequence is CASTPDGRSSYEQYF. CDR3 in DNA: TGTGCCAGTACCCCTGACGGCCGGAGCTCCTACGAGCAGTACTTC.

The genes are TRBV6-2 or TRBV6-3 and TRBJ1-2; 8 bases are shared with TRBD1. V was clipped by 2 bases and J by 3 bases; unmatched bases: 11. Germline-derived CDR1 and CDR2 are MNHEY and SVGEGT. CDR3 length equals 17 residues. In DNA form, the CDR3 reads TGTGCCAGCAGTTACCCGATGCCCGGGACAGGACACTATGGCTACACCTTC. Protein product: CASSYPMPGTGHYGYTF.

This clone was seen only once. The genes are TRBV7-9 and TRBJ1-4; the match to TRBD1 covers 10 bases. The CDR3 has 14 residues. In germline, CDR1 is SEHNR, CDR2 FQNEAQ (reference sequence). V gave up 5 bases and J gave up 7 bases; unmatched junction bases: 4. The CDR3 region has the DNA TGTGCCAGCAGCCGGGACAGGGGCGGTGAAAAACTGTTTTTT. It translates to CASSRDRGGEKLFF.

V gene TRBV2 combines with J gene TRBJ2-2; 12 positions agree with TRBD1. Trimming cost V 5 bases and J 7 bases; bases outside gene matches: 5. The CDR3 is 15 amino acids. CDR1 SNHLY and CDR2 FYNNEI come from the germline V gene. The CDR3 region has the DNA TGTGCCAGCAGTTGGGGACAGGGGGCTTTCGGGGAGCTGTTTTTT. As protein: CASSWGQGAFGELFF.

The gene calls are TRBV6-5 and TRBJ2-7; 8 bases agree with TRBD1. Germline assignment: CDR1 MNHEY and CDR2 SVGAGI. V was clipped by 5 bases and J by 0 bases; unmatched bases: 3. This CDR3 is built from 14 residues. CDR3 protein: CASSRTGTSYEQYF. The DNA for the CDR3 is TGTGCCAGCAGTCGGACAGGGACCTCCTACGAGCAGTACTTC.

The V call is TRBV21-1, the J call TRBJ1-6; TRBD1 reflects the table's D call only, with no check against the DNA. TRBV21-1 is shown as a pseudogene. The CDR3 totals 17 residues. The CDR3 sequence: CASSKKGKGAWNSPLHF. CDR3 coding DNA: TGTGCCAGCAGCAAAAAAGGAAAGGGGGCTTGGAATTCACCCCTCCACTTT.

This clone has only one observation. This chain uses TRBV29-1 with TRBJ2-2; possibly TRBD1 for D (6 bases). The V gene lost 6 bases and the J gene lost 0 bases, with 11 bases spanning the gap. The CDR3 covers 14 residues. CDR1 and CDR2 (germline): SQVTM, ANQGSEA. The DNA for the CDR3 is TGCAGCGTGATCGGACAGACGAACACCGGGGAGCTGTTTTTT. Protein sequence: CSVIGQTNTGELFF.

The table lists this clone with a few counts. The V call is TRBV29-1, the J call TRBJ2-7, with D tentatively TRBD1 (6 bases). The ends were cut back, 4 bases at V and 5 bases at J, with 15 bases in the middle. Germline CDR1 and CDR2: SQVTM and ANQGSEA. CDR3 size: 13 residues. CDR3 nucleotides: TGCAGCGTTGTTTTCGTTACAGGGCACGAGCAGTACTTC. Protein: CSVVFVTGHEQYF.

The genes are TRBV3-1 (or the pseudogene TRBV3-2) and TRBJ2-5; TRBD2 agrees at 14 bases. CDR1 and CDR2 (germline): LGHDT, YNNKEL (reference sequence). The CDR3 length is 15 residues. With V trimmed by 6 bases and J by 5 bases, 5 bases remained unmatched. DNA of the CDR3: TGTGCCAGCAGTCGACGGACTAGCGGGAGGGAGACCCAGTACTTC. Translating gives CASSRRTSGRETQYF.

V gene TRBV5-6 combines with J gene TRBJ1-5, with 9 nucleotides matching TRBD1. Germline V gene data show CDR1 as SGHDT and CDR2 as YYEEEE. The CDR3 totals 16 residues. V trimming: 3 bases; J trimming: 4 bases; junction bases outside the gene matches: 8. DNA of the CDR3: TGTGCCAGCAGCTCTACAAACAGGGGGCAGAATCAGCCCCAGCATTTT. This encodes CASSSTNRGQNQPQHF.

This chain joins TRBV3-1 (or the pseudogene TRBV3-2) and TRBJ2-5; 7 nucleotides match TRBD2. This CDR3 has 14 residues. CDR1 is LGHDT and CDR2 is YNNKEL in the germline V gene (reference sequence). V gave up 1 base and J gave up 3 bases; unmatched junction bases: 2. The CDR3 DNA is TGTGCCAGCAGCCAAGGGACTAGGAAAGAGACCCAGTACTTC. Its protein product is CASSQGTRKETQYF.